The subject of this entry is one TCR beta chain. The sample originates from a study of cytotoxic CD8 clonotypes in ibrutinib-treated CLL. Germline CDR1 and CDR2: MDHEN and SYDVKM. This CDR3 is built from 14 residues. The J segment lost 3 bases and the V segment lost 9 bases, leaving 5 bases of the junction unmatched. Some clones are missing from TCRdb's copy, which holds only in-frame ones; the method was immunoSEQ multiplex PCR. The sample has approximately 29,000 clones; roughly 57% are singletons. This sequence was found in a human donor with chronic lymphocytic leukemia. The chain employs TRBV28 and TRBJ1-5; 10 positions match TRBD1. The source material was PBMCs, sampled before ibrutinib treatment. In DNA form, the CDR3 reads TGTGCCAGTCGGACAGGGGGGTACAATCAGCCCCAGCATTTT. Translation: CASRTGGYNQPQHF. The entire variable domain, with the rest obtained from reference TRBV28 and TRBJ1-5, is as follows: DVKVTQSSRYLVKRTGEKVFLECVQDMDHENMFWYRQDPGLGLRLIYFSYDVKMKEKGDIPEGYSVSREKKERFSLILESASTNQTSMYLCASRTGGYNQPQHFGDGTRLSIL.